The sequence of this TCR beta chain was determined in a study of post-analysis software for immune sequencing data. Researchers reported that TCR beta cDNA libraries carried unique molecular identifiers. The T cell input of about 0.9 to 10 million gave a few hundred thousand cDNA molecules. TCRdb re-called the PCR reads through MiXCR, storing one row per CDR3 protein. The table lists 600,000 to 700,000 distinct CDR3 sequences, 59% of them singletons, with about 11% in the top ten. This CDR3 is built from 13 residues. Germline V gene sequence: CDR1 DFQATT, CDR2 SNEGSKA (reference sequence). V lost 4 bases to trimming and J lost 0 bases, with 10 bases between them. Study observations and caveats: Normalized Chao1 diversity was significantly lower in multiple sclerosis patients than in controls. Patients had higher frequencies than controls of about five TRBV segments, including TRBV5-6, TRBV5-1 and TRBV20-1. Clustering by F measure revealed strong co-clustering among samples prepared together in one batch.

This clonotype came up a few times. Its antigen is currently unknown. V usage is TRBV20-1 and J usage is TRBJ2-7; no reliable D call. Specimen: blood. This clonotype was sampled from a girl aged 2-10 years with multiple sclerosis. CDR3 sequence (DNA): TGCAGTGCTACAGACCGAAGCTCCTACGAGCAGTACTTC. Translation: CSATDRSSYEQYF.